This T cell receptor beta chain was captured by sequencing in a study of metastatic and nonmetastatic thyroid tumors. On the study more broadly: Repertoires from malignant and benign thyroid patients were compared across blood and tumor or nodule tissue.

There were no patients who had received any treatment before thyroid surgery. TCRdb reprocessed the PCR reads via MiXCR. The table records 20,000 to 25,000 clones, less than 25% of them present only once. Points on this clone: A read error may produce the germline difference seen at one junction end.

This CDR3 is built from 16 residues. The V gene's germline CDR1 is SGHRS and CDR2 YFSETQ. This receptor was taken from a female donor with papillary thyroid cancer or a benign thyroid nodule (not recorded which). Some clones in this sample may be carry-over from other donors' samples. This chain links TRBV5-1 with TRBJ2-3; TRBD2 agrees at 9 bases. Sample: tumor tissue. The CDR3 reads CASSPWTSVITDTPYF. CDR3 coding DNA: TGCGCCAGCAGCCCCTGGACTAGCGTAATCACAGATACGCCGTATTTT.